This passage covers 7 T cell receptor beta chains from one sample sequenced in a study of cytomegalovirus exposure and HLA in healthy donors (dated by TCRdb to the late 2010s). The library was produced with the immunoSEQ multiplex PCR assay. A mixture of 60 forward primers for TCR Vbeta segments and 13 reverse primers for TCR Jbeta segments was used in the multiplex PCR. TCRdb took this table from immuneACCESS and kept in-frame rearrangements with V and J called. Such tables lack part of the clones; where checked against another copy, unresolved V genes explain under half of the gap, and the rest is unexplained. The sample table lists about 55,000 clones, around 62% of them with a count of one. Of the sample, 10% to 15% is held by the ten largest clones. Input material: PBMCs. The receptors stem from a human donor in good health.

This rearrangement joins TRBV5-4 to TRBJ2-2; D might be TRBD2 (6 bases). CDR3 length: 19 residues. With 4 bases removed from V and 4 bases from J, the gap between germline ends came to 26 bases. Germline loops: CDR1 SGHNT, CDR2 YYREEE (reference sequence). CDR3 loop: CASSPKGRRGPSGTGELFF. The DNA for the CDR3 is TGTGCCAGCAGCCCAAAGGGACGGAGGGGTCCCTCAGGCACCGGGGAGCTGTTTTTT.

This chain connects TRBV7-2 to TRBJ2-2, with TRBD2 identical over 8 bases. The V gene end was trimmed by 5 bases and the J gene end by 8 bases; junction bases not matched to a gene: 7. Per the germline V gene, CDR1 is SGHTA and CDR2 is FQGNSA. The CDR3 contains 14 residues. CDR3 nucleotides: TGTGCCAGCAGCCCGGGACTAGTTGCTGGGGAGCTGTTTTTT. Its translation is CASSPGLVAGELFF.

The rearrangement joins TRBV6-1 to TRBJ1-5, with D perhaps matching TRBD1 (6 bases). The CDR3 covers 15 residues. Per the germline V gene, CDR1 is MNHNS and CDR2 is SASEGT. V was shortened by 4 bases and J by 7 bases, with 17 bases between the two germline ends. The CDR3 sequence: CASSVIQGPEQPQHF. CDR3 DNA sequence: TGTGCCAGCAGTGTTATACAGGGACCCGAACAGCCCCAGCATTTT.

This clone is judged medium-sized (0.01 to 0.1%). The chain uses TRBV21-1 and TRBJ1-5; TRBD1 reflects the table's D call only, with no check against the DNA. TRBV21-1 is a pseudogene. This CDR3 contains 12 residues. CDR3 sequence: CAGDRDNQPQHF. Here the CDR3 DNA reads TGTGCCGGGGACAGGGATAATCAGCCCCAGCATTTT.

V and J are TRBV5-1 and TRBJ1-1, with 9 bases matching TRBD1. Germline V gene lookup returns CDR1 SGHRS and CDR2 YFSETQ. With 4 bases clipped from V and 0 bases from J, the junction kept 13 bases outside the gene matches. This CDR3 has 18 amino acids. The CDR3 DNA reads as TGCGCCAGCAGCCTGAATCCCGGGACAGGGACTCTGAACACTGAAGCTTTCTTT. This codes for CASSLNPGTGTLNTEAFF.

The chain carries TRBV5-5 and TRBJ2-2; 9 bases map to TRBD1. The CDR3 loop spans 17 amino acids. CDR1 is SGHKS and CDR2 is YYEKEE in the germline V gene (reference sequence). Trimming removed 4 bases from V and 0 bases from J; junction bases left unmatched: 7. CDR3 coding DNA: TGTGCCAGCAGCCGGTACAGGGGGCCCTCGAACACCGGGGAGCTGTTTTTT. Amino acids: CASSRYRGPSNTGELFF.

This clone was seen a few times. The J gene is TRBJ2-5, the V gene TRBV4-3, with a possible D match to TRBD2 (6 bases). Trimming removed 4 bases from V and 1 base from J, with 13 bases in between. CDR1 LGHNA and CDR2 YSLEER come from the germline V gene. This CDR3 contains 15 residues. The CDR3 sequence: CASSPYGGSQETQYF. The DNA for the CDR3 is TGCGCCAGCAGCCCTTACGGGGGAAGCCAAGAGACCCAGTACTTC.